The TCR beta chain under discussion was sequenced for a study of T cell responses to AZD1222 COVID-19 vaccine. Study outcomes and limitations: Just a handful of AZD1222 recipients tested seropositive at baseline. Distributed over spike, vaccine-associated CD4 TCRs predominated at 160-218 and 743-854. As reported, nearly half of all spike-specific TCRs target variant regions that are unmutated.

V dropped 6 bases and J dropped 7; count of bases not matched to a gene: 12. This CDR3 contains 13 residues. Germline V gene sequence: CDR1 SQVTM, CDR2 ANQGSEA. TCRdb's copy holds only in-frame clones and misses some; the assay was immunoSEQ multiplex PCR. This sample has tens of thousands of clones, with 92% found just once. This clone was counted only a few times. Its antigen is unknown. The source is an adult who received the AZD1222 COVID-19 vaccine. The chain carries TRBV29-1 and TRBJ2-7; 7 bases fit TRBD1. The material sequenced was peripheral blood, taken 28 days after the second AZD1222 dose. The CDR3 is CSVETGYSGEQYF. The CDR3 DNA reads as TGCAGCGTGGAGACAGGGTACTCGGGGGAGCAGTACTTC.